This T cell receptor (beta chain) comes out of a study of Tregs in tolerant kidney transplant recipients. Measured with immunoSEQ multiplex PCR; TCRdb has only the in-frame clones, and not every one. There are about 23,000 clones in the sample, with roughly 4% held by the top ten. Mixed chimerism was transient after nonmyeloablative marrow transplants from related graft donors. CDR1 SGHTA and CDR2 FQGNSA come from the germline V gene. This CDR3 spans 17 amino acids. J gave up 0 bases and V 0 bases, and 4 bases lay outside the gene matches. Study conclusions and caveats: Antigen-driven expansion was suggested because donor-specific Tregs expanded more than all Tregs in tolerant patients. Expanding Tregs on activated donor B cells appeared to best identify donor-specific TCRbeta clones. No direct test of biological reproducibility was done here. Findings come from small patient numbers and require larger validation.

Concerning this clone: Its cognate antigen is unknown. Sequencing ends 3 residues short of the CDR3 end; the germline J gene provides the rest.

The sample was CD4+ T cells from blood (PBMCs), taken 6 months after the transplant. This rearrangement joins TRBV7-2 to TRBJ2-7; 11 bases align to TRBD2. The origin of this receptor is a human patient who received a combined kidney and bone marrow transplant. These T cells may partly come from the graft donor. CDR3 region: CASSLAGLAGNSYEQYF. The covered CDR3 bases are TGTGCCAGCAGCTTAGCAGGACTAGCGGGTAACTCCTACGAG.